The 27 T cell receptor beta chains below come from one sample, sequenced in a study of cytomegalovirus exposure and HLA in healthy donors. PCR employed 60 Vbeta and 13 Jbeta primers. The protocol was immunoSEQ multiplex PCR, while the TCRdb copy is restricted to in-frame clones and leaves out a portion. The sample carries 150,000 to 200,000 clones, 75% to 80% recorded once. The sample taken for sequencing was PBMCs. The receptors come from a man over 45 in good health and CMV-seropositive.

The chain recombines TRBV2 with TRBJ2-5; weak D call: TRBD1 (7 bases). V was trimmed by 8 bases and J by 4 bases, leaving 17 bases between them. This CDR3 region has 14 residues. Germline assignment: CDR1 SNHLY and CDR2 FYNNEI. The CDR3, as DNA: TGTGCCAGCGGTAAACGACAGGGAGGAGAGACCCAGTACTTC. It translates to CASGKRQGGETQYF.

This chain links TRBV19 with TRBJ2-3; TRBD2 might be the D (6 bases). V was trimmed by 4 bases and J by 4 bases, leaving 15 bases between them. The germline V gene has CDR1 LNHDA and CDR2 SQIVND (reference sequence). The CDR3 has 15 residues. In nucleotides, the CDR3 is TGTGCCAGTAGTAACCCCTCCCGACTAGCAGATACGCAGTATTTT. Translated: CASSNPSRLADTQYF.

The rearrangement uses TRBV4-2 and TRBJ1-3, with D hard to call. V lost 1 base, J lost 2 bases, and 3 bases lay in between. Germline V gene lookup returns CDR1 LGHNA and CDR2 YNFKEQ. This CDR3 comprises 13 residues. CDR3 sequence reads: CASSQGAGNTIYF. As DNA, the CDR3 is TGTGCCAGCAGCCAAGGAGCTGGAAACACCATATATTTT.

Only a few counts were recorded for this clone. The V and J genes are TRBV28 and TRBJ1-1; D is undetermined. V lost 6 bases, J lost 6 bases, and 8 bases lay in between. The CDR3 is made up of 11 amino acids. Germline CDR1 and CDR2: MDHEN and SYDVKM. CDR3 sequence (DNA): TGTGCCAGCAGCCTGGAGGCTGAAGCTTTCTTT. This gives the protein CASSLEAEAFF.

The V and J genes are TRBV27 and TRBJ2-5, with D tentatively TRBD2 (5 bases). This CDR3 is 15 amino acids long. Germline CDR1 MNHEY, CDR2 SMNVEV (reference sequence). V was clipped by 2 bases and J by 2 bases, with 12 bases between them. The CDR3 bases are TGTGCCAGCAGTTTACGTCCCCAGCGGCAAGAGACCCAGTACTTC. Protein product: CASSLRPQRQETQYF.

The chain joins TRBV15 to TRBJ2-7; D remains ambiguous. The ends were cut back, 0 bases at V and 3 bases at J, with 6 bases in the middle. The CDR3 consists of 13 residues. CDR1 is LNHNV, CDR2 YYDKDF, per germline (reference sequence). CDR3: CATSRDRSYEQYF. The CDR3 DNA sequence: TGTGCCACCAGCAGAGATAGGAGCTACGAGCAGTACTTC.

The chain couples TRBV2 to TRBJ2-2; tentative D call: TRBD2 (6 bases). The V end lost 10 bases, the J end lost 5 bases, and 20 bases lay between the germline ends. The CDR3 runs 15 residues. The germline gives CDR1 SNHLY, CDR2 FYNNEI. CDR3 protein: CAKTSGSGGTGELFF. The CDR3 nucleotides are TGTGCCAAGACTAGTGGCTCCGGAGGGACCGGGGAGCTGTTTTTT. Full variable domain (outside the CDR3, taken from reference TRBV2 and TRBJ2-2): EPEVTQTPSHQVTQMGQEVILRCVPISNHLYFYWYRQILGQKVEFLVSFYNNEISEKSEIFDDQFSVERPDGSNFTLKIRSTKLEDSAMYFCAKTSGSGGTGELFFGEGSRLTVL.

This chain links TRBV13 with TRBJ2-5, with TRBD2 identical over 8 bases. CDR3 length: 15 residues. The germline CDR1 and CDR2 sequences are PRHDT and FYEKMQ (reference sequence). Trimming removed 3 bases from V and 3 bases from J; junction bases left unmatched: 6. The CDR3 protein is CASSFAGGTKETQYF. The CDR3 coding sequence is TGTGCCAGCAGCTTTGCGGGGGGCACAAAAGAGACCCAGTACTTC.

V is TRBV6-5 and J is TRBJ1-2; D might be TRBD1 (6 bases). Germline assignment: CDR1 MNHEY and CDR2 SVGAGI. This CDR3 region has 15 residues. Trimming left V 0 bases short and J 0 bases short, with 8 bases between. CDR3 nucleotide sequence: TGTGCCAGCAGTTACTCGAGGGGGACTAACTATGGCTACACCTTC. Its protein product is CASSYSRGTNYGYTF.

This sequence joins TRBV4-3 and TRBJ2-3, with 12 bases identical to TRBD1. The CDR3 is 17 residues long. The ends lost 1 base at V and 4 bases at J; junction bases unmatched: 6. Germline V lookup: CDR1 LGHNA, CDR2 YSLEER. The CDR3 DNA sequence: TGCGCCAGCAGCCAAGTGGCGGGACAGGGGGCAGCAGATACGCAGTATTTT. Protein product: CASSQVAGQGAADTQYF.

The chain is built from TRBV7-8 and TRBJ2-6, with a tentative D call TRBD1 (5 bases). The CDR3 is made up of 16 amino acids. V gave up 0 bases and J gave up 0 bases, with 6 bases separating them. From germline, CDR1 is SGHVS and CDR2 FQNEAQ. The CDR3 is CASSLATVSGANVLTF. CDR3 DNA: TGTGCCAGCAGCTTAGCGACAGTCTCTGGGGCCAACGTCCTGACTTTC.

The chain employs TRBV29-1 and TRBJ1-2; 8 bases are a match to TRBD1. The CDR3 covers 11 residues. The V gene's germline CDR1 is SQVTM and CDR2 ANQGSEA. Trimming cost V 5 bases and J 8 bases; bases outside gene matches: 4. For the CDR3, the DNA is TGCAGCGTTTGGACAGGGCAAGGCTACACCTTC. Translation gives CSVWTGQGYTF.

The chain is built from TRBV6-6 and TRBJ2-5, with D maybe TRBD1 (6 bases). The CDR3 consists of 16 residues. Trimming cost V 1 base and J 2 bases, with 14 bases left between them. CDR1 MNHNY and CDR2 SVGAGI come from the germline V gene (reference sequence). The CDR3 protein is CASSYYRQASQETQYF. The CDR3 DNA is TGTGCCAGCAGTTACTACCGACAGGCATCGCAAGAGACCCAGTACTTC.

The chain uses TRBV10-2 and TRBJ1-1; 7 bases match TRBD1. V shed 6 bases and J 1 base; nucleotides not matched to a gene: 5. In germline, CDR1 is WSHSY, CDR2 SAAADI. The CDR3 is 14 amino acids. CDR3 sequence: CASRMTGQNTEAFF. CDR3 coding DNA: TGCGCCAGCAGGATGACAGGGCAGAACACTGAAGCTTTCTTT.

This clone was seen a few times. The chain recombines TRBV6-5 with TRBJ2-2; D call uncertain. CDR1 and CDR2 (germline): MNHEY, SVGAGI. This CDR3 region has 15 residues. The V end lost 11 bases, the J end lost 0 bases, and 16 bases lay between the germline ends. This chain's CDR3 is CASRVVVSNTGELFF. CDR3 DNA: TGTGCCTCCCGCGTAGTGGTCTCGAACACCGGGGAGCTGTTTTTT.

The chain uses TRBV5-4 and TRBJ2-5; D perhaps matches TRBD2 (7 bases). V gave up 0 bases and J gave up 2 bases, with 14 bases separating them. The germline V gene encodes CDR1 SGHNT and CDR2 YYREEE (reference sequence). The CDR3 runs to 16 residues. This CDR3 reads CASSLGGGGRQETQYF. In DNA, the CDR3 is TGTGCCAGCAGCTTGGGTGGGGGGGGCCGTCAAGAGACCCAGTACTTC.

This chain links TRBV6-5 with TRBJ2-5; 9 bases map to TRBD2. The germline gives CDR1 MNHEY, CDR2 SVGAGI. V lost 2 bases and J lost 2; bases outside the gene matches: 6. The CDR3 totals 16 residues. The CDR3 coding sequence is TGTGCCAGCAGTTACGGCGCGGGGGGGAATCAAGAGACCCAGTACTTC. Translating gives CASSYGAGGNQETQYF.

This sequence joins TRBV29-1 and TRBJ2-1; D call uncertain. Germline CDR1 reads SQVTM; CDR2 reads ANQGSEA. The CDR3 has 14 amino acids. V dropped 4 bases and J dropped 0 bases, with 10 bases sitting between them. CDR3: CSVVTFYSYNEQFF. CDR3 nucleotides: TGCAGCGTTGTTACTTTTTACTCCTACAATGAGCAGTTCTTC.

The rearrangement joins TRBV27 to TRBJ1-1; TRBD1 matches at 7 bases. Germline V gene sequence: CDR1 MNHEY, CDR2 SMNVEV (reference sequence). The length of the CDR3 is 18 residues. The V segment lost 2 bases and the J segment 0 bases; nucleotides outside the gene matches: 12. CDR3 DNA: TGTGCCAGCAGTTTAAGTCCCGACAGGGTTGGAGTGAACACTGAAGCTTTCTTT. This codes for CASSLSPDRVGVNTEAFF.

CDR3 amino acids: CATSRDPGGGNQPQHF. The CDR3 DNA is TGTGCCACCAGCAGAGATCCCGGAGGGGGCAATCAGCCCCAGCATTTT. The chain has TRBV15 and TRBJ1-5; a possible D gene is TRBD1 (5 bases). Germline V gene sequence: CDR1 LNHNV, CDR2 YYDKDF (reference sequence). Between the trimmed V and J ends, which lost 0 bases and 2 bases, there was a span of 11 bases. CDR3 size: 16 residues.

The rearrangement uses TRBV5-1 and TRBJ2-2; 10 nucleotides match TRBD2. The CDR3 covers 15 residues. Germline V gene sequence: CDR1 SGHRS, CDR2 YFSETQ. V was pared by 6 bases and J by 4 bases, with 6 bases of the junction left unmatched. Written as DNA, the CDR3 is TGCGCCAGCAACCAAGCGGGGGGGCGCACCGGGGAGCTGTTTTTT. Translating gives CASNQAGGRTGELFF.

DNA for the CDR3: TGCGCCAGCAGTGAGCGGGTTGGAGTGAAGTACGAGCAGTACGTC. Translated, it gives CASSERVGVKYEQYV. The chain has TRBV10-2 and TRBJ2-7, with D unclear. CDR1 and CDR2 (germline): WSHSY, SAAADI. Trimming left V 2 bases short and J 4 bases short, with 15 bases between. This CDR3 has 15 amino acids.

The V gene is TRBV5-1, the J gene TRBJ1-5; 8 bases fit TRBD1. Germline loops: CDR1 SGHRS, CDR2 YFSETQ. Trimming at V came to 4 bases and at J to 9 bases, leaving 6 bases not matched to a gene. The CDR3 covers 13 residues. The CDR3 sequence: CASSPGQGAPQHF. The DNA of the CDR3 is TGCGCCAGCAGCCCCGGACAGGGCGCGCCCCAGCATTTT.

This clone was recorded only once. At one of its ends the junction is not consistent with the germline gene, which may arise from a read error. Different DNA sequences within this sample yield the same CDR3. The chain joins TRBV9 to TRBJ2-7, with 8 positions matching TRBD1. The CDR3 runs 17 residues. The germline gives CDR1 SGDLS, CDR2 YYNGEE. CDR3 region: CASDPGQASGRSYEQYF. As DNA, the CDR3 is TGCGCCAGCGATCCGGGACAGGCCAGCGGGCGCTCCTACGAGCAGTACTTC.

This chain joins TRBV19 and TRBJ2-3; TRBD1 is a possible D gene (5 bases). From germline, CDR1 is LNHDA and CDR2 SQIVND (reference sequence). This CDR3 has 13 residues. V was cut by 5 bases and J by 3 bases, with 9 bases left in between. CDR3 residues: CASSSQETDTQYF. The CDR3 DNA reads TGTGCCAGTAGTTCACAGGAGACAGATACGCAGTATTTT.

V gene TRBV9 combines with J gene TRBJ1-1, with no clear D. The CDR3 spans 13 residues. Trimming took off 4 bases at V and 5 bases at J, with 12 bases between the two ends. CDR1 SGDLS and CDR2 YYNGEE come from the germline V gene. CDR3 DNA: TGTGCCAGCAGCCTACAGAGTGGGACTGAAGCTTTCTTT. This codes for CASSLQSGTEAFF.

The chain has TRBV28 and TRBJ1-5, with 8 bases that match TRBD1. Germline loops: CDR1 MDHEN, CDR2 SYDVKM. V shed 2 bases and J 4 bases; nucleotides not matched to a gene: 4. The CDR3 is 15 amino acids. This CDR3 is CASSLGDRLNQPQHF. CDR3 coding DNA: TGTGCCAGCAGTTTAGGGGACAGGCTAAATCAGCCCCAGCATTTT.